These 17 T cell receptor beta chains share one sample of origin, sequenced in a study of early T cells in non-severe SARS-CoV-2 infection. In TCRdb, the 5' RACE reads were re-called with MiXCR into one record per CDR3 protein. The sample lists 17,000 or so distinct CDR3 sequences, around 6.1% occurring once. The material was whole blood, obtained at baseline. The origin of the receptors is an adult who was a healthcare worker with PCR-confirmed SARS-CoV-2 infection or an uninfected control (not recorded which).

This clonotype was recorded many times. The rearrangement links TRBV6-5 to TRBJ1-2, with 8 bases identical to TRBD1. The CDR3 contains 13 residues. V dropped 8 bases and J dropped 3; count of bases not matched to a gene: 5. CDR1 and CDR2 from the germline V gene are MNHEY and SVGAGI. The CDR3 is CASHRGKDYGYTF. The CDR3 region has the DNA TGTGCCAGCCACAGGGGGAAGGACTATGGCTACACCTTC.

The sample holds many counts of this clonotype. V and J are TRBV29-1 and TRBJ2-1; D not certain. V lost 0 bases to trimming and J lost 10 bases, with 13 bases between them. The CDR3 loop spans 13 amino acids. Germline-derived CDR1 and CDR2 are SQVTM and ANQGSEA. This chain's CDR3 is CSVEETRWGEQFF. In DNA, the CDR3 is TGCAGCGTTGAAGAGACCCGCTGGGGAGAGCAGTTCTTC.

This clonotype was observed at least ten times. V is TRBV7-2 and J is TRBJ1-1; no firm D call. This CDR3 has 14 residues. Germline assignment: CDR1 SGHTA and CDR2 FQGNSA. Between the trimmed V and J ends, which lost 0 bases and 0 bases, there was a span of 5 bases. The CDR3 loop reads CASSLARVNTEAFF. In DNA form, the CDR3 reads TGTGCCAGCAGCTTAGCACGGGTGAACACTGAAGCTTTCTTT.

By frequency in the sample, this clonotype is medium-sized (0.01 to 0.1%). The V gene is TRBV7-2, the J gene TRBJ1-2; 11 nucleotides line up with TRBD1. Germline V gene data show CDR1 as SGHTA and CDR2 as FQGNSA. With V trimmed by 4 bases and J by 7 bases, 8 bases remained unmatched. CDR3 length equals 15 residues. CDR3 loop: CASSSSDRGRFGYTF. DNA of the CDR3: TGTGCCAGCAGCTCGTCGGACAGGGGGCGTTTTGGCTACACCTTC.

There are many counts of this clonotype. The chain links TRBV29-1 to TRBJ2-3; D is perhaps TRBD2 (5 bases). There are 12 residues in the CDR3. Germline CDR1 is SQVTM and CDR2 is ANQGSEA. Trimming removed 8 bases at V and 1 base at J, with 10 bases between. The DNA of the CDR3 is TGCAGCTGGATCGGGGGCACAGATACGCAGTATTTT. Its protein is CSWIGGTDTQYF.

The gene calls are TRBV11-2 and TRBJ2-1; no clear D gene. Trimming took off 1 base at V and 5 bases at J, with 6 bases between the two ends. Germline CDR1 is SGHAT and CDR2 is FQNNGV. The CDR3 loop spans 13 amino acids. The CDR3 loop is CASSLGTNNEQFF. The CDR3 DNA reads as TGTGCCAGCAGCTTAGGTACAAACAATGAGCAGTTCTTC.

This clonotype came up many times. J is TRBJ1-1 and V is TRBV7-2; a weak D match, TRBD1 (6 bases). Per the germline V gene, CDR1 is SGHTA and CDR2 is FQGNSA. The CDR3 runs 15 residues. Trimming took off 6 bases at V and 0 bases at J, with 14 bases between the two ends. CDR3 region: CASSSNGGMNTEAFF. CDR3 DNA sequence: TGTGCCAGCAGTTCGAACGGGGGCATGAACACTGAAGCTTTCTTT.

This clonotype is medium-sized in the sample. V usage is TRBV7-2 and J usage is TRBJ1-2; the D is unclear. V was clipped by 5 bases and J by 3 bases, with 13 bases between them. The CDR3 consists of 14 residues. CDR1 and CDR2 from the germline V gene are SGHTA and FQGNSA. The CDR3 sequence: CASSPGRPDYGYTF. The CDR3 nucleotides read TGTGCCAGCAGCCCCGGCAGGCCCGACTATGGCTACACCTTC.

Concerning this clonotype itself: One end of the junction does not line up with germline, which may come from a read error. This chain connects TRBV7-7 to TRBJ2-5, with 8 nucleotides matching TRBD1. This CDR3 comprises 14 residues. CDR1 is SSHAT, CDR2 FNYEAQ, per germline (reference sequence). DNA for the CDR3: TGTGCTAGCAGCCAGACGGGACAGGCGGAGACCCAGTACTTC. Translated, it gives CASSQTGQAETQYF.

This clonotype was recorded at least ten times. This sequence joins TRBV6-5 and TRBJ2-3; 10 bases align to TRBD2. Per germline, CDR1 MNHEY and CDR2 SVGAGI. Losses at the gene ends were 4 bases for V and 1 base for J; bases not matched to a gene: 11. CDR3 size: 18 residues. The CDR3 reads CASSSAAGGPFGTDTQYF. CDR3 bases: TGTGCCAGCAGTTCCGCAGCGGGGGGGCCCTTCGGCACAGATACGCAGTATTTT.

The rearrangement joins TRBV12-3 or TRBV12-4 to TRBJ1-1; D ambiguous. V lost 6 bases and J lost 6, with 8 bases in between. CDR3 size: 11 residues. The CDR3 coding sequence is TGTGCCAGCAGCCCTAGGTCTGAAGCTTTCTTT. Translated: CASSPRSEAFF.

This clonotype was found many times. This chain uses TRBV12-3 or TRBV12-4 with TRBJ1-1, with 12 bases fitting TRBD1. The V gene end was trimmed by 5 bases and the J gene end by 9 bases; junction bases not matched to a gene: 4. The CDR3 sequence is 13 residues long. The CDR3 loop is CASSVGTGGKAFF. CDR3 DNA: TGTGCCAGCAGTGTCGGGACAGGGGGCAAAGCTTTCTTT.

This clonotype was counted ten times or more. The chain joins TRBV14 to TRBJ1-4; D is undetermined. V lost 1 base and J 3 bases, leaving 9 bases between the germline ends. Germline V CDR1 and CDR2: SGHDN, FVKESK. The CDR3 contains 15 residues. The CDR3 nucleotides are TGTGCCAGCAGCCAAGTAACAGCTCCTAATGAAAAACTGTTTTTT. Its protein product is CASSQVTAPNEKLFF.

This clonotype was picked up many times. The chain joins TRBV24-1 to TRBJ2-1; D is ambiguous. V dropped 3 bases and J dropped 6 bases, with 11 bases sitting between them. The CDR3 consists of 14 residues. From germline, CDR1 is KGHDR and CDR2 SFDVKD. The DNA for the CDR3 is TGTGCCACCAGTGATCCTGGTCCGGGCAATGAGCAGTTCTTC. Its protein product is CATSDPGPGNEQFF.

This clonotype was seen many times. The CDR3 reads CATNNGVEAFF. CDR3 DNA sequence: TGTGCCACTAACAACGGAGTTGAAGCTTTCTTT. The rearrangement joins TRBV2 to TRBJ1-1; D is unclear. CDR1 is SNHLY, CDR2 FYNNEI, per germline. Trimming stripped 10 bases from V and 7 bases from J, with 13 bases between. The CDR3 runs 11 residues.

Many counts were recorded for this clonotype. The rearrangement joins TRBV9 to TRBJ2-1; 8 bases agree with TRBD2. CDR3 length: 13 residues. The germline V gene encodes CDR1 SGDLS and CDR2 YYNGEE. The ends lost 7 bases at V and 0 bases at J; junction bases unmatched: 0. CDR3 sequence (DNA): TGTGCCAGCGGGACTAGCTCCTACAATGAGCAGTTCTTC. Residues: CASGTSSYNEQFF.

This clonotype was detected many times. V usage is TRBV25-1 and J usage is TRBJ1-6; TRBD1 might be the D (6 bases). The CDR3 spans 12 residues. In germline, CDR1 is MGHDK, CDR2 SYGVNS. Trimming removed 4 bases at V and 10 bases at J, with 8 bases between. The CDR3 bases are TGTGCCAGCAGTGTAGGACAGTCACCCCTCCACTTT. Protein product: CASSVGQSPLHF.